Below, 23 T cell receptor beta chains from the same sample are listed, as sequenced in a study of shared clonotypes between healthy human individuals. The repertoire was sequenced with immunoSEQ multiplex PCR; TCRdb's copy has only in-frame clones and lacks some. The repertoire holds 400,000 or so clones, with about 96% as singletons. The specimen was memory CD8+ T cells sorted from blood. Stated subset: CD45RO+ cells pooled with CCR7-negative TemRA cells. These receptors all stem from a man aged 25-40 years in good health.

The genes are TRBV28 and TRBJ2-5; the match to TRBD2 covers 15 bases. V shed 4 bases, J shed 5 bases, and the junction held 5 bases outside the gene matches. Germline lookup yields CDR1 MDHEN and CDR2 SYDVKM. CDR3 length equals 16 residues. The CDR3 bases are TGTGCCAGCAGTTCCGGGACTAGCGGGAGGTGGGAGACCCAGTACTTC. Encoded protein: CASSSGTSGRWETQYF. The whole variable domain, filled in from reference TRBV28 and TRBJ2-5, reads DVKVTQSSRYLVKRTGEKVFLECVQDMDHENMFWYRQDPGLGLRLIYFSYDVKMKEKGDIPEGYSVSREKKERFSLILESASTNQTSMYLCASSSGTSGRWETQYFGPGTRLLVL.

The rearrangement joins TRBV10-2 to TRBJ2-2; D gene uncertain. Germline CDR1 WSHSY, CDR2 SAAADI. V was shortened by 8 bases and J by 2 bases, with 9 bases between the two germline ends. This CDR3 region has 13 residues. CDR3 in DNA: TGCGCCAGCCGGCCGTTCAACACCGGGGAGCTGTTTTTT. Amino acid sequence: CASRPFNTGELFF.

The V call is TRBV6-1, the J call TRBJ2-5; possible D gene TRBD2, 6 bases. CDR1 MNHNS and CDR2 SASEGT come from the germline V gene. CDR3 length equals 17 residues. V was shortened by 2 bases and J by 4 bases, with 20 bases between the two germline ends. The CDR3, as DNA: TGTGCCAGCAGTGAAATCCGGCGTAGGGCCGGGGGAGAGACCCAGTACTTC. It specifies CASSEIRRRAGGETQYF.

This chain links TRBV10-2 with TRBJ2-7; TRBD2 agrees at 10 bases. There are 14 residues in the CDR3. Germline V gene sequence: CDR1 WSHSY, CDR2 SAAADI. V gave up 6 bases and J gave up 2 bases; unmatched junction bases: 4. CDR3 protein: CASRAGTSAYEQYF. The CDR3 nucleotides read TGCGCCAGCAGGGCCGGGACTAGCGCCTACGAGCAGTACTTC.

The chain has TRBV19 and TRBJ1-5, with D tentatively TRBD1 (5 bases). V was clipped by 7 bases and J by 6 bases, with 16 bases between them. The length of the CDR3 is 14 residues. Per the germline V gene, CDR1 is LNHDA and CDR2 is SQIVND (reference sequence). The CDR3 nucleotides are TGTGCCAGTACCAAAGGTGGGGGAGGTCAGCCCCAGCATTTT. Translating gives CASTKGGGGQPQHF.

This sequence joins TRBV27 and TRBJ1-5, with TRBD1 matching 7 bases. After removal of 3 bases from V and 5 bases from J, the junction contained 1 base not matched to a gene. CDR1 MNHEY and CDR2 SMNVEV come from the germline V gene (reference sequence). This CDR3 has 13 amino acids. The CDR3 nucleotides are TGTGCCAGCAGTTTTGGGACAGATCAGCCCCAGCATTTT. It codes for CASSFGTDQPQHF.

In its sample, this clone was seen once. This chain connects TRBV5-8 to TRBJ1-1, with D perhaps TRBD1 (6 bases). CDR3 size: 13 residues. V was trimmed by 0 bases and J by 13 bases, leaving 16 bases between them. Per the germline V gene, CDR1 is SGHTS and CDR2 is YDEGEE. CDR3 DNA sequence: TGTGCCAGCAGCTTGGAGTCGACAGGAGCAGTTTTCTTT. Protein product: CASSLESTGAVFF.

This clone was seen just once. The chain uses TRBV5-1 and TRBJ2-7, with 10 nucleotides matching TRBD1. Losses at the gene ends were 5 bases for V and 5 bases for J; bases not matched to a gene: 13. Germline-derived CDR1 and CDR2 are SGHRS and YFSETQ. CDR3 size: 16 residues. The chain's CDR3 is CASRLIPGQGIHEQYF. CDR3 sequence (DNA): TGCGCCAGCAGACTTATTCCGGGACAGGGGATCCACGAGCAGTACTTC.

The chain combines TRBV29-1 with TRBJ1-3; the D is unclear. V lost 1 base, J lost 0 bases, and 7 bases lay in between. The CDR3 is made up of 14 amino acids. Per germline, CDR1 SQVTM and CDR2 ANQGSEA. CDR3 sequence reads: CSVEAPSSGNTIYF. CDR3 nucleotides: TGCAGCGTTGAAGCCCCCAGCTCTGGAAACACCATATATTTT. The full variable domain, with the rest looked up from reference TRBV29-1 and TRBJ1-3, is SAVISQKPSRDICQRGTSLTIQCQVDSQVTMMFWYRQQPGQSLTLIATANQGSEATYESGFVIDKFPISRPNLTFSTLTVSNMSPEDSSIYLCSVEAPSSGNTIYFGEGSWLTVV.

CDR3 sequence: CAWSATGTGMYEQYF. The CDR3 coding sequence is TGTGCCTGGAGTGCAACCGGGACAGGGATGTACGAGCAGTACTTC. The genes are TRBV30 and TRBJ2-7, with TRBD1 identical over 9 bases. V was clipped by 1 base and J by 4 bases; unmatched bases: 8. Germline CDR1 GTSNPN, CDR2 SVGIG (reference sequence). This CDR3 comprises 15 residues.

The gene calls are TRBV7-9 and TRBJ2-3; no firm D call. Trimming stripped 3 bases from V and 1 base from J, with 5 bases between. Germline CDR1 and CDR2: SEHNR and FQNEAQ (reference sequence). This CDR3 has 13 amino acids. The CDR3 DNA follows: TGTGCCAGCAGCTTCTTGGGCACAGATACGCAGTATTTT. This gives the protein CASSFLGTDTQYF.

This clone was detected once. This rearrangement joins TRBV5-1 to TRBJ2-2; 8 positions match TRBD1. CDR3 size: 15 residues. V lost 1 base to trimming and J lost 3 bases; unmatched junction nucleotides: 2. From germline, CDR1 is SGHRS and CDR2 YFSETQ. CDR3 DNA: TGCGCCAGCAGCTTGACACAGGGGGACACCGGGGAGCTGTTTTTT. This translates into CASSLTQGDTGELFF.

The rearrangement links TRBV5-1 to TRBJ2-7; no clear D gene. V lost 3 bases, J lost 4 bases, and 14 bases lay in between. In germline, CDR1 is SGHRS, CDR2 YFSETQ. The CDR3 has 14 amino acids. The DNA of the CDR3 is TGCGCCAGCAGCTCCTACCCAGATAAATACGAGCAGTACTTC. Its translation is CASSSYPDKYEQYF. The full variable domain, with the rest looked up from reference TRBV5-1 and TRBJ2-7, is KAGVTQTPRYLIKTRGQQVTLSCSPISGHRSVSWYQQTPGQGLQFLFEYFSETQRNKGNFPGRFSGRQFSNSRSEMNVSTLELGDSALYLCASSSYPDKYEQYFGPGTRLTVT.

This sequence joins TRBV28 and TRBJ1-5, with D maybe TRBD1 (6 bases). Per germline, CDR1 MDHEN and CDR2 SYDVKM. The CDR3 is 13 residues long. Trimming took 6 bases from V and 4 from J, leaving 10 bases between them. As DNA, the CDR3 is TGTGCCAGCAGGAAGCAGGGGAATCAGCCCCAGCATTTT. Encoded protein: CASRKQGNQPQHF.

The rearrangement links TRBV29-1 to TRBJ2-3; D ambiguous. Trimming removed 8 bases from V and 2 bases from J, with 11 bases in between. Germline-derived CDR1 and CDR2 are SQVTM and ANQGSEA. This CDR3 is 12 amino acids long. CDR3 nucleotide sequence: TGCAGCAAAAGTGGCCCCACAGATACGCAGTATTTT. Residues: CSKSGPTDTQYF.

The CDR3 DNA is TGTGCCTGGAATGGAGTCACTAATGAAAAACTGTTTTTT. The encoded protein is CAWNGVTNEKLFF. The chain has TRBV30 and TRBJ1-4; D is undetermined. The CDR3 is made up of 13 amino acids. Germline CDR1 and CDR2: GTSNPN and SVGIG (reference sequence). V dropped 4 bases and J dropped 2 bases, with 8 bases sitting between them.

The chain combines TRBV6-5 with TRBJ2-7, with D unclear. The CDR3 has 14 amino acids. The germline CDR1 and CDR2 sequences are MNHEY and SVGAGI. The V end was cut by 0 bases, the J end by 2 bases, with 8 bases between. The CDR3 sequence: CASSYSPVPYEQYF. CDR3 DNA: TGTGCCAGCAGTTACTCGCCCGTCCCCTACGAGCAGTACTTC.

The gene calls are TRBV11-2 and TRBJ2-7; no clear D gene. Trimming stripped 1 base from V and 0 bases from J, with 7 bases between. The CDR3 contains 14 residues. Germline CDR1 and CDR2: SGHAT and FQNNGV. The CDR3 DNA reads as TGTGCCAGCAGCTTAGCTGCCTTCTCCTACGAGCAGTACTTC. This sequence encodes CASSLAAFSYEQYF.

There are a few counts of this clone. Additional DNA sequences in this sample encode the identical CDR3. The V gene is TRBV5-4, the J gene TRBJ1-4; no clear D. V was trimmed by 0 bases and J by 0 bases, leaving 3 bases between them. The CDR3 has 14 residues. The germline V gene has CDR1 SGHNT and CDR2 YYREEE (reference sequence). The CDR3 DNA reads as TGTGCCAGCAGCTTGGGGGCAACTAATGAAAAACTGTTTTTT. Amino acid sequence: CASSLGATNEKLFF.

This chain connects TRBV29-1 to TRBJ2-5, with a tentative D call TRBD2 (5 bases). Germline V gene data show CDR1 as SQVTM and CDR2 as ANQGSEA. The V end was cut by 4 bases, the J end by 4 bases, with 16 bases between. The CDR3 has 14 amino acids. CDR3: CSVGAAAPLETQYF. Here the CDR3 DNA reads TGCAGCGTTGGGGCAGCGGCTCCCTTAGAGACCCAGTACTTC. Filled out from reference TRBV29-1 and TRBJ2-5, the complete variable domain reads SAVISQKPSRDICQRGTSLTIQCQVDSQVTMMFWYRQQPGQSLTLIATANQGSEATYESGFVIDKFPISRPNLTFSTLTVSNMSPEDSSIYLCSVGAAAPLETQYFGPGTRLLVL.

The chain combines TRBV19 with TRBJ2-7; D uncertain. The V gene's germline CDR1 is LNHDA and CDR2 SQIVND (reference sequence). The CDR3 contains 13 residues. Trimming left V 2 bases short and J 3 bases short, with 8 bases between. CDR3 loop: CASSINGVYEQYF. Here the CDR3 DNA reads TGTGCCAGTAGTATAAACGGAGTCTACGAGCAGTACTTC. Supplemented by reference TRBV19 and TRBJ2-7, the full variable domain reads DGGITQSPKYLFRKEGQNVTLSCEQNLNHDAMYWYRQDPGQGLRLIYYSQIVNDFQKGDIAEGYSVSREKKESFPLTVTSAQKNPTAFYLCASSINGVYEQYFGPGTRLTVT.

The chain joins TRBV6-5 to TRBJ2-7; 9 nucleotides agree with TRBD1. Trimming took 0 bases from V and 5 from J; bases not matched to a gene: 5. CDR1 and CDR2 from the germline V gene are MNHEY and SVGAGI. The CDR3 has 15 amino acids. The CDR3 region has the DNA TGTGCCAGCAGTTACTCGGACAGGGGATACCACGAGCAGTACTTC. Residues: CASSYSDRGYHEQYF.

This clone was counted once. The chain has TRBV11-1 and TRBJ2-1; D is uncertain. CDR1 is SGHAT and CDR2 is FQDESV in the germline V gene (reference sequence). V was pared by 1 base and J by 3 bases, with 7 bases between. The CDR3 loop spans 14 amino acids. The CDR3: CASSLEVSYNEQFF. CDR3 bases: TGTGCCAGCAGCTTAGAGGTTAGCTACAATGAGCAGTTCTTC. The whole variable domain, filled in from reference TRBV11-1 and TRBJ2-1, reads EAEVAQSPRYKITEKSQAVAFWCDPISGHATLYWYRQILGQGPELLVQFQDESVVDDSQLPKDRFSAERLKGVDSTLKIQPAELGDSAMYLCASSLEVSYNEQFFGPGTRLTVL.